This T cell receptor (beta chain) appears in the sequencing data of a study of T cell changes during pregnancy in multiple sclerosis. The CDR3 spans 13 residues. Trimming left V 5 bases short and J 0 bases short, with 8 bases between. Germline loops: CDR1 ENHRY, CDR2 SYGVKD. Data came from immunoSEQ multiplex PCR; TCRdb stores just in-frame clones and leaves some out. The sample holds over 50,000 clones, roughly nine tenths seen once. The TCR was taken from a female donor with multiple sclerosis, enrolled in a pregnancy study. This sequence joins TRBV10-3 and TRBJ2-7; possibly TRBD2 for D (5 bases). The sample in question was CD4+ T cells from peripheral blood mononuclear cells, obtained in the third trimester of pregnancy. The CDR3 region has the DNA TGTGCCATCAGTCCTAGCAACTCCTACGAGCAGTACTTC. This gives the protein CAISPSNSYEQYF.